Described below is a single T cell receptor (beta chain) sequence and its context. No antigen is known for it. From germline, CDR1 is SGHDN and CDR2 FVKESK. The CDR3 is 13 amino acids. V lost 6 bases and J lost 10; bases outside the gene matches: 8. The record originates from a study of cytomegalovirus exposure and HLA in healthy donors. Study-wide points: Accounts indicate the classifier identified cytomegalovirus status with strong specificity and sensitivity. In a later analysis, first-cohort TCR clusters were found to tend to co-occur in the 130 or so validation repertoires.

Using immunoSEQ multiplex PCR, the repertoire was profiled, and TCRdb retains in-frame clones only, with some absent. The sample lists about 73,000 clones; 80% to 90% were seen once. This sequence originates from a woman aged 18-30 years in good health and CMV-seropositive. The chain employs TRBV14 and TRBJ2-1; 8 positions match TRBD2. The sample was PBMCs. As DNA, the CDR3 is TGTGCCAGCAGGGCCTTTAGCGGGATCGAGCAGTTCTTC. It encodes CASRAFSGIEQFF.